A selection of T cell receptor beta chains follows, all from one sample in a study of CD8+ T cells in alopecia areata. Here immunoSEQ multiplex PCR was the method, and the copy in TCRdb shows in-frame clones only, minus some. The table lists approximately 150,000 clones, less than 75% of them singletons. Sequenced here: CD8+ T cells sorted from blood, sampled at week 0. The origin of the receptors is a human donor with alopecia areata. The CDR3 runs from the conserved cysteine through the conserved F or W. D genes are given only for firm matches. Clone size is not always given. Where it is, it says once, few, many or a class for expanded clones.

clone_size: NA
v_call: TRBV7-9
d_call: TRBD1
j_call: TRBJ1-2
cdr3_aa: CASSLGDRDVYGYTF
cdr3_nt: TGTGCCAGCAGCTTAGGGGACAGGGATGTCTATGGCTACACCTTC

clone_size: NA
v_call: TRBV9
d_call: TRBD1
j_call: TRBJ1-2
cdr3_aa: CASSPGTESYGYTF
cdr3_nt: TGTGCCAGCAGCCCTGGGACAGAATCTTATGGCTACACCTTC

clone_size: NA
v_call: TRBV5-4
d_call: NA
j_call: TRBJ1-1
cdr3_aa: CASSYDSNTEAFF
cdr3_nt: TGTGCCAGCAGCTATGACAGCAACACTGAAGCTTTCTTT

clone_size: few
v_call: TRBV30
d_call: NA
j_call: TRBJ1-1
cdr3_aa: CAWNGGSEAFF
cdr3_nt: TGTGCCTGGAACGGGGGATCCGAAGCTTTCTTT

clone_size: NA
v_call: TRBV5-6
d_call: NA
j_call: TRBJ2-5
cdr3_aa: CASSSTRETQYF
cdr3_nt: TGTGCCAGCAGCTCCACAAGGGAGACCCAGTACTTC

clone_size: NA
v_call: TRBV5-6
d_call: NA
j_call: TRBJ2-1
cdr3_aa: CASSSTGYNEQFF
cdr3_nt: TGTGCCAGCAGCTCTACAGGGTACAATGAGCAGTTCTTC

clone_size: few
v_call: TRBV5-6
d_call: TRBD1
j_call: TRBJ2-6
cdr3_aa: CASSLDRGSGANVLTF
cdr3_nt: TGTGCCAGCAGCTTGGACAGGGGCTCTGGGGCCAACGTCCTGACTTTC

clone_size: once
v_call: TRBV25-1
d_call: TRBD1
j_call: TRBJ1-2
cdr3_aa: CASGETRDRGGYTF
cdr3_nt: TGTGCCAGCGGAGAGACCCGGGACAGGGGCGGCTACACCTTC

clone_size: once
v_call: TRBV7-9
d_call: TRBD1
j_call: TRBJ1-2
cdr3_aa: CASSSGQDLYGYTF
cdr3_nt: TGTGCCAGCAGCTCAGGACAGGACCTATATGGCTACACCTTC

clone_size: NA
v_call: TRBV29-1
d_call: NA
j_call: TRBJ1-2
cdr3_aa: CSVDVPGGYTF
cdr3_nt: TGCAGCGTTGATGTCCCAGGAGGCTACACCTTC

clone_size: NA
v_call: TRBV6-5
d_call: NA
j_call: TRBJ1-1
cdr3_aa: CASSYADKVNTEAFF
cdr3_nt: TGTGCCAGCAGTTACGCGGACAAAGTGAACACTGAAGCTTTCTTT

clone_size: NA
v_call: TRBV13
d_call: NA
j_call: TRBJ1-2
cdr3_aa: CASSLGTDYGYTF
cdr3_nt: TGTGCCAGCAGCTTAGGGACAGATTATGGCTACACCTTC

clone_size: once
v_call: TRBV13
d_call: TRBD2
j_call: TRBJ2-7
cdr3_aa: CASSLAGGYEQYF
cdr3_nt: TGTGCCAGCAGCTTAGCGGGGGGATACGAGCAGTACTTC